These 16 T cell receptor beta chains came from one sample sequenced in a study of T cell changes during pregnancy in multiple sclerosis. Assay used: immunoSEQ multiplex PCR; TCRdb lists only in-frame clones, some missing. Of about 72,000 clones listed, 91% were seen once; the top ten hold around 0.64%. The sample here was peripheral blood, taken in the third trimester of pregnancy. Source of these receptors: a female donor in good health, enrolled as a control in a pregnancy study.

V usage is TRBV19 and J usage is TRBJ2-1; TRBD2 agrees at 9 bases. The V gene's germline CDR1 is LNHDA and CDR2 SQIVND (reference sequence). CDR3 size: 14 residues. The trim removed 10 bases at V and 6 bases at J, leaving 10 bases unmatched. The CDR3 protein is CATVAGVPPNEQFF. CDR3 coding DNA: TGTGCCACAGTAGCGGGGGTTCCACCCAATGAGCAGTTCTTC.

The chain is built from TRBV5-1 and TRBJ1-1; 7 bases line up with TRBD1. Trimming took 2 bases from V and 0 from J; bases not matched to a gene: 7. The CDR3 length is 16 residues. Germline CDR1 reads SGHRS; CDR2 reads YFSETQ. CDR3 in amino acids: CASSFGQETLNTEAFF. The DNA for the CDR3 is TGCGCCAGCAGCTTCGGACAGGAAACTTTGAACACTGAAGCTTTCTTT.

The table lists this clone with a count of one. The junction departs from the called germline gene at one end, perhaps through a read error. The genes are TRBV6-4 and TRBJ1-2; a weak D match, TRBD1 (6 bases). The CDR3 is made up of 12 amino acids. Germline CDR1 reads MRHNA; CDR2 reads SNTAGT. The CDR3 DNA is TGTGCCAGCACCCGAGGGGGGGCCTTTATTTATTTC. It specifies CASTRGGAFIYF.

The CDR3 here is CASSLVFWGGSSYEQYF. CDR3 DNA: TGTGCCAGCAGCTTGGTGTTTTGGGGAGGCTCCTCCTACGAGCAGTACTTC. The rearrangement uses TRBV5-6 and TRBJ2-7; possible D gene TRBD2, 6 bases. V was clipped by 0 bases and J by 0 bases, with 16 bases between them. The germline gives CDR1 SGHDT, CDR2 YYEEEE. The CDR3 length is 17 residues.

This chain uses TRBV29-1 with TRBJ1-1; D possibly corresponds to TRBD1 (6 bases). V lost 6 bases, J lost 0 bases, and 8 bases lay in between. From germline, CDR1 is SQVTM and CDR2 ANQGSEA. The CDR3 totals 12 residues. The CDR3 bases are TGCAGCGTGACAGGCCTGAACACTGAAGCTTTCTTT. Translating it yields CSVTGLNTEAFF.

This clone was seen more than once but under ten times. The V and J genes are TRBV5-8 and TRBJ1-2; a possible D gene is TRBD1 (5 bases). Per germline, CDR1 SGHTS and CDR2 YDEGEE. This CDR3 region has 16 residues. V was pared by 0 bases and J by 4 bases, with 16 bases between. CDR3 DNA: TGTGCCAGCAGCTTGGGCTCTAGGGGACTGACCTATGGCTACACCTTC. Encoded protein: CASSLGSRGLTYGYTF. The variable domain in full, with the rest retrieved from reference TRBV5-8 and TRBJ1-2, is EAGVTQSPTHLIKTRGQQATLRCSPISGHTSVYWYQQALGLGLQFLLWYDEGEERNRGNFPPRFSGRQFPNYSSELNVNALELEDSALYLCASSLGSRGLTYGYTFGSGTRLTVV.

The rearrangement uses TRBV6-6 and TRBJ1-3; D might be TRBD1 (6 bases). Germline CDR1 reads MNHNY; CDR2 reads SVGAGI (reference sequence). Between the trimmed V and J ends, which lost 10 bases and 3 bases, there was a span of 13 bases. CDR3 length: 13 residues. The CDR3: CAIKKGDGNTIYF. The CDR3 nucleotides read TGTGCCATCAAAAAGGGGGATGGAAACACCATATATTTT.

This clone is a singleton in its sample. The chain uses TRBV2 and TRBJ2-1; TRBD1 matches 7 bases. CDR1 and CDR2 (germline): SNHLY, FYNNEI. The CDR3 contains 17 residues. V lost 6 bases and J lost 5; bases outside the gene matches: 16. Written as DNA, the CDR3 is TGTGCCAGCAGCGGGGAGTTTGTCGGGACAGCTAACAATGAGCAGTTCTTC. Translation: CASSGEFVGTANNEQFF.

The chain combines TRBV19 with TRBJ2-7; D is unresolved. CDR3 length: 13 amino acids. Trimming removed 5 bases at V and 3 bases at J, with 11 bases between. In germline, CDR1 is LNHDA, CDR2 SQIVND (reference sequence). Written as DNA, the CDR3 is TGTGCCAGTAGTTTACGTCTAAACTACGAGCAGTACTTC. It is translated as CASSLRLNYEQYF.

The gene calls are TRBV28 and TRBJ1-1, with a possible D match to TRBD1 (5 bases). The CDR3 is 12 residues long. Germline CDR1 reads MDHEN; CDR2 reads SYDVKM. Trimming removed 5 bases from V and 11 bases from J, with 15 bases in between. Here the CDR3 reads CASSRGLLRAFF. CDR3 DNA sequence: TGTGCCAGCAGTAGGGGACTCCTTAGGGCTTTCTTT.

Written as DNA, the CDR3 is TGTGCCAGCAGCTTAGGAGGCCCCCAAGAGACCCAGTACTTC. This sequence encodes CASSLGGPQETQYF. The chain joins TRBV7-2 to TRBJ2-5; D call uncertain. The CDR3 loop spans 14 amino acids. Germline CDR1 reads SGHTA; CDR2 reads FQGNSA. The germline V and J ends were trimmed by 1 base and 1 base, with 7 bases remaining between them.

The rearrangement uses TRBV6-5 and TRBJ1-1; possible D gene TRBD1, 6 bases. Germline-derived CDR1 and CDR2 are MNHEY and SVGAGI. The V and J ends lost 6 bases and 1 base respectively, with 15 bases between them. The CDR3 extends over 15 amino acids. The CDR3 DNA reads TGTGCCAGCAGCCCTCCGGGGGGGCAGAACACTGAAGCTTTCTTT. As protein: CASSPPGGQNTEAFF.

This chain links TRBV7-2 with TRBJ2-1, with TRBD1 as a possible D gene (6 bases). V dropped 5 bases and J dropped 15 bases, with 17 bases sitting between them. The CDR3 consists of 12 residues. CDR1 is SGHTA, CDR2 FQGNSA, per germline. CDR3 in DNA: TGTGCCAGCAGCCTGACCTCAGGGGCACCGTTCTTC. This codes for CASSLTSGAPFF.

This CDR3 is CASSLAGGPRDTQYF. The CDR3 DNA is TGTGCCAGCAGTTTAGCGGGAGGCCCCCGAGATACGCAGTATTTT. This chain uses TRBV28 with TRBJ2-3, with 8 bases matching TRBD2. The CDR3 sequence is 15 residues long. V shed 2 bases and J 5 bases; nucleotides not matched to a gene: 6. The germline CDR1 and CDR2 sequences are MDHEN and SYDVKM.

This sequence joins TRBV28 and TRBJ1-4; D unresolved. This CDR3 has 15 amino acids. CDR1 is MDHEN and CDR2 is SYDVKM in the germline V gene. With 2 bases removed from V and 6 bases from J, the gap between germline ends came to 13 bases. CDR3 sequence reads: CASSLAAVRDEKLFF. Here the CDR3 DNA reads TGTGCCAGCAGTTTAGCGGCAGTTAGAGATGAAAAACTGTTTTTT.

The chain joins TRBV7-2 to TRBJ1-2; no clear D gene. V lost 5 bases to trimming and J lost 4 bases, with 20 bases between them. This CDR3 spans 16 amino acids. Germline V gene data show CDR1 as SGHTA and CDR2 as FQGNSA. CDR3 amino acids: CASSTPPSSVGYGYTF. CDR3 bases: TGTGCCAGCAGCACCCCGCCCTCTTCGGTTGGCTATGGCTACACCTTC.